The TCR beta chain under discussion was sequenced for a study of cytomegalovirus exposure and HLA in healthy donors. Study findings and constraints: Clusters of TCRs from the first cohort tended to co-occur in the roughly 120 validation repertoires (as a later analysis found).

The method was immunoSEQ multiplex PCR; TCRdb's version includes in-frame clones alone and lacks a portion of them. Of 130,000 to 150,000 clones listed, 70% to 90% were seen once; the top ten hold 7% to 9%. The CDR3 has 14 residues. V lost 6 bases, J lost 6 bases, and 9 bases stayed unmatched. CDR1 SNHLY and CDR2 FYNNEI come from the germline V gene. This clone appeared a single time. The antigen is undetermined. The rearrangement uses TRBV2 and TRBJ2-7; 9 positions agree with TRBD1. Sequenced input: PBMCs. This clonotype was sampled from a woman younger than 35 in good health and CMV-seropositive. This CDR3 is CASRDGTGKSEQYF. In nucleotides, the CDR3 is TGTGCCAGCAGGGATGGGACAGGGAAAAGCGAGCAGTACTTC.